This entry lists 5 T cell receptor beta chains sequenced from one sample in a study of cytomegalovirus exposure and HLA in healthy donors. Researchers ran the PCR with 60 Vbeta and 13 Jbeta primers. The repertoire was sequenced with immunoSEQ multiplex PCR; TCRdb's copy has only in-frame clones and lacks some. The table shows about 140,000 clones, with around 75% occurring only once. Sequences were obtained from PBMCs. The receptors shown here come from a female donor in good health and CMV-seronegative.

This clone was detected once. CDR3 residues: CASSDATGFWDLYGYTF. CDR3 nucleotide sequence: TGTGCCAGCAGTGACGCGACAGGGTTCTGGGATCTCTATGGCTACACCTTC. This chain joins TRBV25-1 and TRBJ1-2; 7 positions agree with TRBD1. The length of the CDR3 is 17 residues. The V segment lost 3 bases and the J segment 4 bases; nucleotides outside the gene matches: 14. Looked up from germline, CDR1 is MGHDK and CDR2 is SYGVNS.

A single count supports this clone. The chain recombines TRBV25-1 with TRBJ2-5, with TRBD1 matching 8 bases. V shed 4 bases, J shed 5 bases, and the junction held 9 bases outside the gene matches. Germline lookup yields CDR1 MGHDK and CDR2 SYGVNS. The CDR3 has 15 amino acids. CDR3 amino acids: CASSGMDRATETQYF. CDR3 sequence (DNA): TGTGCCAGCAGTGGGATGGACAGGGCCACCGAGACCCAGTACTTC.

This chain joins TRBV6-5 and TRBJ1-2; a weak D match, TRBD1 (5 bases). Germline assignment: CDR1 MNHEY and CDR2 SVGAGI. The CDR3 contains 13 residues. V gave up 2 bases and J gave up 6 bases, with 10 bases separating them. The CDR3 bases are TGTGCCAGCAGTTACAACAGGAGAGATGGCTACACCTTC. Amino acid sequence: CASSYNRRDGYTF.

The chain recombines TRBV7-9 with TRBJ1-3; D gene ambiguous. CDR1 SEHNR and CDR2 FQNEAQ come from the germline V gene (reference sequence). The CDR3 extends over 15 amino acids. The V end lost 1 base, the J end lost 0 bases, and 7 bases lay between the germline ends. The CDR3 DNA follows: TGTGCCAGCAGCTTAGTACCAGACTCTGGAAACACCATATATTTT. As protein: CASSLVPDSGNTIYF. Full variable domain (remainder filled in from reference TRBV7-9 and TRBJ1-3): DTGVSQNPRHKITKRGQNVTFRCDPISEHNRLYWYRQTLGQGPEFLTYFQNEAQLEKSRLLSDRFSAERPKGSFSTLEIQRTEQGDSAMYLCASSLVPDSGNTIYFGEGSWLTVV.

The sample holds one count of this clone. This rearrangement joins TRBV6-1 to TRBJ2-7, with TRBD1 matching over 7 bases. CDR1 MNHNS and CDR2 SASEGT come from the germline V gene. This CDR3 comprises 15 residues. J was trimmed by 0 bases and V by 7 bases; bases with no gene match: 9. CDR3 sequence reads: CASKDRALSSYEQYF. Written as DNA, the CDR3 is TGTGCCAGCAAAGACAGGGCCCTCTCCTCCTACGAGCAGTACTTC.